A single TCR beta chain is shown here with its context. Antigen unknown. This entry belongs to a study of T-cell reconstitution after alpha-beta-depleted transplantation in children. TCRbeta library preparation incorporated unique molecular identifiers. TCRdb fed the PCR reads into MiXCR, producing one record per CDR3 protein. The data hold fewer than 550,000 distinct CDR3 sequences, with about an eighth observed a single time. Study outcomes and limitations: Day-60 TCRbeta diversity that was high in some patients was derived from surviving recipient T cells and thymic progenitors. By one year post-transplant, T-cell counts and diversity largely arose from T cells that were newly produced. As was reported, about two months after transplant, alpha-beta T cells came from several hundred expanded graft clones.

This material consisted of PBMCs, mostly from graft donor cells, taken 180 days after TCRalphabeta/CD19-depleted stem cell transplant. This TCR was recovered from a female patient aged 2-15 years who had a stem cell transplant for aplastic anemia, so the T cells may come from the graft donor.

The CDR3, as DNA: TGTGCCAGCTCACCACAAGCGGGATTCAATGAGCAGTTCTTC. It codes for CASSPQAGFNEQFF. V usage is TRBV18 and J usage is TRBJ2-1, with 7 bases lining up with TRBD2. The CDR3 extends over 14 amino acids. The trim removed 1 base at V and 6 bases at J, leaving 3 bases unmatched. The V gene's germline CDR1 is KGHSH and CDR2 LQKENI.